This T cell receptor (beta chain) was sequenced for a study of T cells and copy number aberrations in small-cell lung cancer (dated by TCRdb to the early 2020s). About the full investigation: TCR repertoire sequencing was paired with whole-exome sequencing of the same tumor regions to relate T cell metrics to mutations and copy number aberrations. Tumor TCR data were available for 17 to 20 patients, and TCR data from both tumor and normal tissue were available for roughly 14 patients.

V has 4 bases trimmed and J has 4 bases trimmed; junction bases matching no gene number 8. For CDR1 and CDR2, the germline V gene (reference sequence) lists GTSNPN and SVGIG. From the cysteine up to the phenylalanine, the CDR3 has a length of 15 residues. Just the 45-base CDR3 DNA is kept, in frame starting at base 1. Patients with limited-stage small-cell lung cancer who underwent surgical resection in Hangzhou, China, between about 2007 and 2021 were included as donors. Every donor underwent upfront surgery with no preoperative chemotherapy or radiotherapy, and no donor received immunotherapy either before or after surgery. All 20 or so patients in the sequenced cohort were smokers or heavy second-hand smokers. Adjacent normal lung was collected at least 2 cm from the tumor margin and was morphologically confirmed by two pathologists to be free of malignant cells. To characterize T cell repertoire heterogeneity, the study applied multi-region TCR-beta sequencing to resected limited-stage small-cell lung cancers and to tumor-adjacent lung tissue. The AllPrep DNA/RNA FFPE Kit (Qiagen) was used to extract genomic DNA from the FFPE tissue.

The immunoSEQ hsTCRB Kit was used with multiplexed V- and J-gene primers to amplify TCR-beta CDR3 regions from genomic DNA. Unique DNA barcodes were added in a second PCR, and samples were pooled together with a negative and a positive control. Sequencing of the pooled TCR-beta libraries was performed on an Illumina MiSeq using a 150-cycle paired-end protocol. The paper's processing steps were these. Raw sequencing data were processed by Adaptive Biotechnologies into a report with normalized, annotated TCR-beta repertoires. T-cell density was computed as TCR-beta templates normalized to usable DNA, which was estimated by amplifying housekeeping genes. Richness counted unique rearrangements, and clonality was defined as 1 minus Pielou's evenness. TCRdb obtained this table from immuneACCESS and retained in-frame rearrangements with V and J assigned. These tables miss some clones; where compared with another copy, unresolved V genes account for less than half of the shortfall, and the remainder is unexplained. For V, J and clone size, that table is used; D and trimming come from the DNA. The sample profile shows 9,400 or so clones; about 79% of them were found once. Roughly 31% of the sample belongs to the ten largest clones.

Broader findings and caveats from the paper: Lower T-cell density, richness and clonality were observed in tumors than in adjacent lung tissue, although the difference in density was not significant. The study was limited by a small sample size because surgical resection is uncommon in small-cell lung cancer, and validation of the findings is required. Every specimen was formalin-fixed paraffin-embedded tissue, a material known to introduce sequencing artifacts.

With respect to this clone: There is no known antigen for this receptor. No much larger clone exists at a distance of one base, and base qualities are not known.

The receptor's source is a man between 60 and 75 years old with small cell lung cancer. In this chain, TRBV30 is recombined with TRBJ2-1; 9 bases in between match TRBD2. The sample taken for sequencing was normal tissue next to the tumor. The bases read TGTGCCTGGACCACCGGGCTAGCGGGGTACAATGAGCAGTTCTTC. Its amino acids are CAWTTGLAGYNEQFF.